Following are 16 T cell receptor beta chains from one sample sequenced in a study of CD8+ T cells in alopecia areata. RNA was extracted and reverse transcribed into cDNA as the sequencing template. Sequencing used immunoSEQ multiplex PCR; TCRdb keeps in-frame clones, though not all of them. The data contain around 140,000 clones, around 49% of them seen just once; the ten biggest clones take up roughly 0.9%. Material: CD4+ T cells sorted from blood, obtained at week 0. The receptors here all came from a human donor with alopecia areata.

This clone was recorded a few times. V usage is TRBV29-1 and J usage is TRBJ1-2; D remains unclear. Germline lookup yields CDR1 SQVTM and CDR2 ANQGSEA. The ends were cut back, 7 bases at V and 3 bases at J, with 18 bases in the middle. The CDR3 is made up of 14 amino acids. CDR3 region: CSARTISGYYGYTF. The CDR3 DNA sequence: TGCAGCGCGCGGACGATATCCGGATACTATGGCTACACCTTC.

This clone was seen more than once but under ten times. The chain is built from TRBV28 and TRBJ2-6; 11 bases align to TRBD2. CDR3 length: 21 residues. Germline V lookup: CDR1 MDHEN, CDR2 SYDVKM. After removal of 5 bases from V and 1 base from J, the junction contained 16 bases not matched to a gene. Here the CDR3 reads CASSIASVRASGRSGANVLTF. CDR3 coding DNA: TGTGCCAGCAGTATTGCCTCGGTGCGGGCTAGCGGGAGGTCTGGGGCCAACGTCCTGACTTTC. Full variable domain (outside the CDR3, taken from reference TRBV28 and TRBJ2-6): DVKVTQSSRYLVKRTGEKVFLECVQDMDHENMFWYRQDPGLGLRLIYFSYDVKMKEKGDIPEGYSVSREKKERFSLILESASTNQTSMYLCASSIASVRASGRSGANVLTFGAGSRLTVL.

The chain employs TRBV7-2 and TRBJ2-7, with D perhaps being TRBD1 or TRBD2 (5 bases each). V lost 1 base, J lost 6 bases, and 10 bases lay in between. Germline-derived CDR1 and CDR2 are SGHTA and FQGNSA. The CDR3 totals 13 residues. This chain's CDR3 is CASSLEGRGEQYF. DNA of the CDR3: TGTGCCAGCAGCTTAGAGGGGAGAGGCGAGCAGTACTTC.

A single count supports this clone. The rearrangement links TRBV7-9 to TRBJ1-2, with TRBD1 identical over 9 bases. This CDR3 spans 16 amino acids. V dropped 0 bases and J dropped 3; count of bases not matched to a gene: 5. CDR1 is SEHNR, CDR2 FQNEAQ, per germline (reference sequence). CDR3 region: CASSLAVGQGHYGYTF. CDR3 DNA sequence: TGTGCCAGCAGCTTAGCGGTGGGACAGGGCCACTATGGCTACACCTTC.

This sequence joins TRBV29-1 and TRBJ2-5, with a tentative D call TRBD2 (7 bases). Trimming stripped 6 bases from V and 5 bases from J, with 19 bases between. This CDR3 comprises 14 residues. CDR1 is SQVTM and CDR2 is ANQGSEA in the germline V gene. The CDR3 sequence is CSVDRDSGGETQYF. CDR3 sequence (DNA): TGCAGCGTCGACCGGGACTCGGGGGGCGAGACCCAGTACTTC.

This clone was observed once. V is TRBV30 and J is TRBJ1-2, with D maybe TRBD1 (5 bases). Germline V lookup: CDR1 GTSNPN, CDR2 SVGIG (reference sequence). Trimming stripped 0 bases from V and 8 bases from J, with 16 bases between. The CDR3 sequence is 14 residues long. CDR3 amino acids: CAWSVRVSAGGYTF. The CDR3 coding sequence is TGTGCCTGGAGTGTACGGGTCTCAGCAGGGGGCTACACCTTC.

The chain has TRBV28 and TRBJ2-7; D is uncertain. Germline V gives CDR1 MDHEN, CDR2 SYDVKM. Deletions cut 3 bases from V and 3 bases from J, with 6 bases between. This CDR3 comprises 12 residues. CDR3 in amino acids: CASSLKGYEQYF. For the CDR3, the DNA is TGTGCCAGCAGTTTGAAAGGCTACGAGCAGTACTTC.

This chain links TRBV18 with TRBJ2-1; 14 bases map to TRBD2. The J segment lost 6 bases and the V segment lost 4 bases, leaving 8 bases of the junction unmatched. The germline CDR1 and CDR2 sequences are KGHSH and LQKENI. The CDR3 is 17 amino acids. This CDR3 is CASSLGTSGSGRNEQFF. CDR3 nucleotides: TGTGCCAGCTCACTAGGGACTAGCGGGAGTGGGCGCAATGAGCAGTTCTTC.

This chain connects TRBV5-1 to TRBJ2-6; no clear D. From germline, CDR1 is SGHRS and CDR2 YFSETQ. The CDR3 length is 16 residues. The V gene lost 4 bases and the J gene lost 4 bases, with 15 bases spanning the gap. DNA for the CDR3: TGCGCCAGCAGCCGGTTAACAGCCTTAGGGGCCAACGTCCTGACTTTC. Translated, it gives CASSRLTALGANVLTF.

V usage is TRBV20-1 and J usage is TRBJ2-5, with D hard to call. The CDR3 has 10 amino acids. V was trimmed by 6 bases and J by 4 bases, leaving 6 bases between them. The germline V gene encodes CDR1 DFQATT and CDR2 SNEGSKA (reference sequence). CDR3 region: CSAQIETQYF. CDR3 sequence (DNA): TGCAGTGCCCAGATAGAGACCCAGTACTTC.

CDR3 protein: CASSPGAYGYTF. The CDR3 nucleotides read TGTGCCAGCAGCCCCGGGGCCTATGGCTACACCTTC. This sequence joins TRBV5-6 and TRBJ1-2; possible D gene TRBD1, 5 bases. In germline, CDR1 is SGHDT, CDR2 YYEEEE. The V gene lost 4 bases and the J gene lost 4 bases, with 8 bases spanning the gap. The CDR3 is made up of 12 amino acids.

This chain uses TRBV9 with TRBJ1-5, with D perhaps matching TRBD1 (5 bases). The germline gives CDR1 SGDLS, CDR2 YYNGEE. Trimming left V 3 bases short and J 4 bases short, with 11 bases between. CDR3 size: 14 residues. The CDR3 region is CASSAAGVNQPQHF. Here the CDR3 DNA reads TGTGCCAGCAGCGCCGCGGGGGTGAATCAGCCCCAGCATTTT.

This clone occurred a few times. The V gene is TRBV10-3, the J gene TRBJ2-1, with 9 bases matching TRBD2. Germline loops: CDR1 ENHRY, CDR2 SYGVKD. The CDR3 contains 12 residues. Unmatched junction bases numbered 2, after V lost 8 bases and J lost 6 bases. For the CDR3, the DNA is TGTGCCATCGCGGGAGGGCCCAATGAGCAGTTCTTC. This translates into CAIAGGPNEQFF.

The chain recombines TRBV30 with TRBJ2-3; D unclear. This CDR3 spans 11 amino acids. Trimming pared 1 base from V and 7 bases from J, leaving 6 bases between. The germline V gene encodes CDR1 GTSNPN and CDR2 SVGIG (reference sequence). CDR3 protein: CAWSGPHTQYF. CDR3 DNA sequence: TGTGCCTGGAGTGGTCCCCATACGCAGTATTTT.

This CDR3 is CASSRGGNGYTF. CDR3 coding DNA: TGTGCCAGCAGCAGAGGGGGCAACGGCTACACCTTC. V is TRBV7-9 and J is TRBJ1-2; TRBD1 aligns across 7 bases. The CDR3 loop spans 12 amino acids. CDR1 is SEHNR and CDR2 is FQNEAQ in the germline V gene (reference sequence). After removal of 5 bases from V and 8 bases from J, the junction contained 5 bases not matched to a gene.

This clone was detected a few times. The V gene is TRBV19, the J gene TRBJ2-7; D ambiguous. Germline CDR1 reads LNHDA; CDR2 reads SQIVND (reference sequence). Trimming shortened V by 4 bases and J by 4 bases, and 11 bases separated the two germline ends. The CDR3 loop spans 13 amino acids. In DNA, the CDR3 is TGTGCCAGTAGTACTCCTTCCGTGTACGAGCAGTACTTC. Protein product: CASSTPSVYEQYF.